This TCR beta chain was captured in a study of blood T cell repertoires in COVID-19. Looking at the study overall: The origin of the acute and convalescent COVID-19 samples was the United States, Italy and Spain. From T cells, B-cell-depleted T cells, or PBMCs came the material, which was cDNA or gDNA.

There are many counts of this clone. The CDR3 spans 12 residues. The germline gives CDR1 MNHNS, CDR2 SASEGT. Trimming left V 2 bases short and J 5 bases short, with 7 bases between. In the original workflow: Amplifying reference gene primers gave estimates of nucleated cell counts. The assay was immunoSEQ multiplex PCR, and TCRdb's table has in-frame clones only and misses some. The V and J calls and clone size come from that table; D and trimming were worked out from the DNA. In the table there are about 270,000 clones, around 82% of which are singletons. The chain combines TRBV6-1 with TRBJ2-7, with D perhaps matching TRBD2 (5 bases). Sequencing was done on a sample of peripheral blood. The clonotype was recovered from a woman aged 18-29 years with acute or convalescent COVID-19. The CDR3 sequence is CASSEYGNEQYF. CDR3 in DNA: TGTGCCAGCAGTGAATACGGGAACGAGCAGTACTTC.